The 30 T cell receptor beta chains given below trace back to one sample, sequenced in a study of shared clonotypes between healthy human individuals. The assay was immunoSEQ multiplex PCR, and TCRdb's table has in-frame clones only and misses some. This sample has approximately 480,000 clones, with almost 80% found just once. The sample taken for sequencing was PBMCs. All receptors derive from a woman aged 40 to 50 in good health. Some clones in this sample may be carry-over from other donors' samples.

The chain employs TRBV14 and TRBJ2-5, with 9 bases aligning to TRBD1. V shed 2 bases, J shed 5 bases, and the junction held 6 bases outside the gene matches. CDR3 length: 15 residues. Germline CDR1 is SGHDN and CDR2 is FVKESK. CDR3 nucleotide sequence: TGTGCCAGCAGCCAAAATGGACAGGGGTTGGAGACCCAGTACTTC. As protein: CASSQNGQGLETQYF.

The chain carries TRBV4-2 and TRBJ1-4, with 7 positions matching TRBD1. V gave up 7 bases and J gave up 3 bases; unmatched junction bases: 5. The CDR3 sequence is 14 residues long. Germline-derived CDR1 and CDR2 are LGHNA and YNFKEQ. CDR3 in amino acids: CASKPGQPNEKLFF. The CDR3 nucleotides are TGTGCCAGCAAACCGGGACAGCCTAATGAAAAACTGTTTTTT.

This sequence joins TRBV18 and TRBJ2-5; D not resolved. CDR3 length: 14 amino acids. In germline, CDR1 is KGHSH, CDR2 LQKENI. The V and J ends lost 0 bases and 3 bases respectively, with 8 bases between them. CDR3 sequence: CASSPPATKETQYF. The CDR3, as DNA: TGTGCCAGCTCACCACCGGCGACCAAAGAGACCCAGTACTTC.

The chain has TRBV4-1 and TRBJ2-5; perhaps TRBD1 as D (6 bases). The germline V gene has CDR1 MGHRA and CDR2 YSYEKL. Trimming removed 5 bases at V and 1 base at J, with 14 bases between. CDR3 length: 15 residues. CDR3 in amino acids: CASSSGVAPQETQYF. The CDR3 bases are TGCGCCAGCAGCTCAGGGGTAGCGCCCCAAGAGACCCAGTACTTC.

Comments on this clone: With a much larger clone just one base away, this may be a read error. Given the absence of the conserved phenylalanine or tryptophan at the CDR3 end, a read error is likely. This chain uses TRBV7-2 with TRBJ1-2; D is ambiguous. Germline V CDR1 and CDR2: SGHTA, FQGNSA. V lost 2 bases to trimming and J lost 5 bases, with 15 bases between them. This CDR3 region has 15 residues. The CDR3 DNA reads as TGTGCCAGCAGCTTAAGTCTGTCTCACTATTATGGCTACACCCTC. The encoded protein is CASSLSLSHYYGYTL.

This chain uses TRBV18 with TRBJ1-6, with unresolved D. The CDR3 contains 14 residues. Germline V gene sequence: CDR1 KGHSH, CDR2 LQKENI. Deletions cut 0 bases from V and 8 bases from J, with 8 bases between. In DNA, the CDR3 is TGTGCCAGCTCACCACCGGGCCGGGATTCACCCCTCCACTTT. Protein: CASSPPGRDSPLHF.

The rearrangement joins TRBV5-1 to TRBJ2-5; TRBD2 agrees at 9 bases. With V trimmed by 0 bases and J by 2 bases, 11 bases remained unmatched. Germline V gene data show CDR1 as SGHRS and CDR2 as YFSETQ. The CDR3 totals 18 residues. The CDR3 sequence is CASSLAGSSGSGQETQYF. For the CDR3, the DNA is TGCGCCAGCAGCTTGGCCGGGAGTAGCGGGAGTGGGCAAGAGACCCAGTACTTC. The whole variable domain, remainder taken from reference TRBV5-1 and TRBJ2-5, is KAGVTQTPRYLIKTRGQQVTLSCSPISGHRSVSWYQQTPGQGLQFLFEYFSETQRNKGNFPGRFSGRQFSNSRSEMNVSTLELGDSALYLCASSLAGSSGSGQETQYFGPGTRLLVL.

The chain recombines TRBV5-1 with TRBJ1-4; the D gene is possibly TRBD1 (5 bases). The CDR3 runs 15 residues. V was shortened by 5 bases and J by 1 base, with 12 bases between the two germline ends. Per germline, CDR1 SGHRS and CDR2 YFSETQ. CDR3 region: CASREGVLTNEKLFF. The CDR3 DNA follows: TGCGCCAGCAGAGAAGGGGTTTTAACTAATGAAAAACTGTTTTTT. Combining the CDR3 with reference TRBV5-1 and TRBJ1-4 gives the whole variable domain KAGVTQTPRYLIKTRGQQVTLSCSPISGHRSVSWYQQTPGQGLQFLFEYFSETQRNKGNFPGRFSGRQFSNSRSEMNVSTLELGDSALYLCASREGVLTNEKLFFGSGTQLSVL.

DNA for the CDR3: TGTGCCAGCAGGAGACAGGGAGGCAATCAGCCCCAGCATTTT. Translation: CASRRQGGNQPQHF. This chain links TRBV6-6 with TRBJ1-5; 7 bases fit TRBD1. Looked up from germline, CDR1 is MNHNY and CDR2 is SVGAGI (reference sequence). CDR3 length equals 14 residues. V shed 6 bases, J shed 2 bases, and the junction held 4 bases outside the gene matches.

This clone was observed a single time. The CDR3 region is CASSFWGQGRNEQFF. CDR3 DNA: TGTGCCAGCAGTTTTTGGGGACAGGGGCGCAATGAGCAGTTCTTC. J is TRBJ2-1 and V is TRBV28; TRBD1 matches at 10 bases. The CDR3 extends over 15 amino acids. The germline V gene has CDR1 MDHEN and CDR2 SYDVKM. J lost 6 bases, V lost 3 bases, and 5 bases had no gene match.

V is TRBV28 and J is TRBJ1-2, with a weak D call TRBD1 (6 bases). CDR3 length equals 12 residues. V lost 6 bases and J 8 bases, leaving 13 bases between the germline ends. Germline loops: CDR1 MDHEN, CDR2 SYDVKM. The CDR3 region has the DNA TGTGCCAGCAGCTTACAGGGAGGGGGCTACACCTTC. Translating it yields CASSLQGGGYTF.

The V call is TRBV7-2, the J call TRBJ2-5; D call uncertain. The CDR3 covers 12 residues. CDR1 and CDR2 (germline): SGHTA, FQGNSA. V lost 4 bases, J lost 7 bases, and 10 bases lay in between. CDR3 loop: CASSSTPGTQYF. Written as DNA, the CDR3 is TGTGCCAGCAGCTCCACACCTGGGACCCAGTACTTC.

This clone was counted a single time. One end of the junction fails to match germline, which may point to a read error. This specimen includes other DNA sequences encoding the same CDR3. The chain employs TRBV19 and TRBJ2-6; D not resolved. Germline CDR1 reads LNHDA; CDR2 reads SQIVND (reference sequence). This CDR3 spans 16 amino acids. The CDR3 nucleotides are TGTGCCAGCAGTATTTTCAGTTCTTCTGGGGCCAACGTCCTGACTTTC. This sequence encodes CASSIFSSSGANVLTF.

Note on this clone: Distinct nucleotide sequences in the sample also encode this CDR3. The chain uses TRBV5-4 and TRBJ2-1, with 9 positions matching TRBD1. The germline CDR1 and CDR2 sequences are SGHNT and YYREEE (reference sequence). The CDR3 totals 15 residues. V was clipped by 4 bases and J by 2 bases; unmatched bases: 4. CDR3 DNA: TGTGCCAGCAGCCTAGGGACAGGGCCCTACAATGAGCAGTTCTTC. This encodes CASSLGTGPYNEQFF.

The chain is built from TRBV5-1 and TRBJ2-5; TRBD1 aligns across 8 bases. Losses at the gene ends were 1 base for V and 4 bases for J; bases not matched to a gene: 6. Germline-derived CDR1 and CDR2 are SGHRS and YFSETQ. CDR3 length: 15 residues. Here the CDR3 reads CASSLFTGGLETQYF. DNA of the CDR3: TGCGCCAGCAGCTTGTTTACAGGGGGTTTAGAGACCCAGTACTTC. Supplemented by reference TRBV5-1 and TRBJ2-5, the full variable domain reads KAGVTQTPRYLIKTRGQQVTLSCSPISGHRSVSWYQQTPGQGLQFLFEYFSETQRNKGNFPGRFSGRQFSNSRSEMNVSTLELGDSALYLCASSLFTGGLETQYFGPGTRLLVL.

V is TRBV11-2 and J is TRBJ1-5; TRBD1 aligns across 7 bases. After removal of 4 bases from V and 6 bases from J, the junction contained 6 bases not matched to a gene. This CDR3 has 14 residues. Germline values: CDR1 SGHAT, CDR2 FQNNGV. The CDR3 protein is CASSSRTGGQPQHF. The CDR3 bases are TGTGCCAGCAGCTCTCGGACAGGAGGTCAGCCCCAGCATTTT.

Note on this clone: A far larger clone is off by one base, so a read error is likely. The same CDR3 also results from other DNA sequences found in this sample. The J gene is TRBJ2-2, the V gene TRBV30, with D unresolved. V lost 0 bases to trimming and J lost 7 bases, with 3 bases between them. Germline values: CDR1 GTSNPN, CDR2 SVGIG (reference sequence). The CDR3 has 11 residues. As DNA, the CDR3 is TGTGCCTGGAGTGTGGGCGGGGAGCTGTTTTTT. The encoded protein is CAWSVGGELFF.

About this clone: The junction departs from the called germline gene at one end, perhaps through a read error. The V and J genes are TRBV9 and TRBJ2-1, with TRBD2 matching 14 bases. The V gene's germline CDR1 is SGDLS and CDR2 YYNGEE. The CDR3 spans 15 residues. The CDR3 nucleotides read TGTGCCAGCAGTCCAACCCGACTAGCGGGAGGGCCGGAGATCTTC. This codes for CASSPTRLAGGPEIF.

The chain couples TRBV28 to TRBJ1-2, with TRBD1 as a possible D gene (5 bases). CDR1 and CDR2 (germline): MDHEN, SYDVKM. The CDR3 runs 13 residues. Trimming stripped 8 bases from V and 0 bases from J, with 10 bases between. The CDR3 nucleotides are TGTGCCAGCCGATCAGGGTCTAACTATGGCTACACCTTC. Translation gives CASRSGSNYGYTF.

The V gene is TRBV5-1, the J gene TRBJ2-2; a weak D match, TRBD2 (6 bases). From germline, CDR1 is SGHRS and CDR2 YFSETQ. V shed 4 bases and J shed 0 bases, with 16 bases lying between them. The CDR3 consists of 17 residues. The CDR3: CASSHGGSVANTGELFF. The CDR3 DNA is TGCGCCAGCAGCCATGGGGGGAGCGTAGCGAACACCGGGGAGCTGTTTTTT.

The chain uses TRBV7-2 and TRBJ2-4; D uncertain. Germline V gives CDR1 SGHTA, CDR2 FQGNSA. The V gene lost 0 bases and the J gene lost 0 bases, with 3 bases spanning the gap. This CDR3 has 14 amino acids. CDR3 DNA sequence: TGTGCCAGCAGCTTAGCCTTAGCCAAAAACATTCAGTACTTC. This codes for CASSLALAKNIQYF.

Points on this clone: A much larger clonotype is one base distant, so this may be a read error. Different DNA sequences within this sample yield the same CDR3. The rearrangement links TRBV30 to TRBJ1-5; D gene ambiguous. V lost 0 bases and J 1 base, leaving 4 bases between the germline ends. The CDR3 covers 13 residues. The V gene's germline CDR1 is GTSNPN and CDR2 SVGIG (reference sequence). CDR3 residues: CAWSVRSNQPQHF. CDR3 nucleotides: TGTGCCTGGAGTGTACGGAGCAATCAGCCCCAGCATTTT.

Note on this clone: The junction and the germline gene differ at one end; a read error may be behind it. CDR3 nucleotide sequence: TGTGCCAGCAGTTCCGGAGGGGATCAACCCCAGCATTTT. Encoded protein: CASSSGGDQPQHF. The rearrangement uses TRBV11-2 and TRBJ1-5; possible D gene TRBD1, 5 bases. Germline lookup yields CDR1 SGHAT and CDR2 FQNNGV. There are 13 residues in the CDR3.

The genes are TRBV6-1 and TRBJ2-7, with 7 bases aligning to TRBD2. The CDR3 loop spans 14 amino acids. Germline trimming cut 9 bases from V and 5 bases from J; bases unmatched to any gene: 13. CDR1 MNHNS and CDR2 SASEGT come from the germline V gene. CDR3 DNA sequence: TGTGCCAGTCGCCCCTCTAGAGGGACTAACGAGCAGTACTTC. It codes for CASRPSRGTNEQYF.

The J gene is TRBJ1-5, the V gene TRBV7-8, with TRBD1 matching 7 bases. CDR1 and CDR2 (germline): SGHVS, FQNEAQ. With 4 bases clipped from V and 6 bases from J, the junction kept 6 bases outside the gene matches. There are 14 residues in the CDR3. The CDR3 loop reads CASSSRGLSQPQHF. The CDR3, as DNA: TGTGCCAGCAGCTCAAGGGGGCTGAGTCAGCCCCAGCATTTT.

V usage is TRBV5-1 and J usage is TRBJ2-1; a weak D match, TRBD1 (5 bases). V shed 4 bases and J shed 0 bases, with 14 bases lying between them. The germline CDR1 and CDR2 sequences are SGHRS and YFSETQ. This CDR3 is 16 amino acids long. This chain's CDR3 is CASSRNTDSSYNEQFF. CDR3 DNA: TGCGCCAGCAGCCGAAACACCGACAGCTCCTACAATGAGCAGTTCTTC.

The V call is TRBV6-1, the J call TRBJ1-2, with D possibly matching TRBD1 (5 bases). Germline assignment: CDR1 MNHNS and CDR2 SASEGT. The CDR3 has 14 residues. Trimming shortened V by 6 bases and J by 4 bases, and 15 bases separated the two germline ends. The CDR3 is CASRLPGGGYGYTF. In DNA form, the CDR3 reads TGTGCCAGCAGACTCCCGGGGGGAGGCTATGGCTACACCTTC.

The V and J genes are TRBV10-3 and TRBJ2-2; D is tentatively TRBD1 or TRBD2 (5 bases each). The CDR3 contains 14 residues. With 6 bases removed from V and 7 bases from J, the gap between germline ends came to 15 bases. Germline lookup yields CDR1 ENHRY and CDR2 SYGVKD. The CDR3 here is CAISRDQRGGELFF. In DNA, the CDR3 is TGTGCCATCAGCCGGGACCAACGGGGCGGGGAGCTGTTTTTT.

The chain combines TRBV5-1 with TRBJ1-2, with TRBD1 matching 7 bases. Per germline, CDR1 SGHRS and CDR2 YFSETQ. The CDR3 is 15 residues long. The junction had 11 bases not matched to a gene; V was cut back by 1 base and J by 8 bases. The CDR3 is CASSLTLQGMNGYTF. The CDR3 nucleotides read TGCGCCAGCAGCTTGACCCTACAGGGGATGAACGGCTACACCTTC.

The gene calls are TRBV11-2 and TRBJ2-1; 13 nucleotides line up with TRBD2. This CDR3 has 14 amino acids. Per germline, CDR1 SGHAT and CDR2 FQNNGV. V was pared by 5 bases and J by 9 bases, with 4 bases of the junction left unmatched. DNA of the CDR3: TGTGCCAGCAGCCGGACTAGCGGGAGTAGTGAGCAGTTCTTC. The encoded protein is CASSRTSGSSEQFF.